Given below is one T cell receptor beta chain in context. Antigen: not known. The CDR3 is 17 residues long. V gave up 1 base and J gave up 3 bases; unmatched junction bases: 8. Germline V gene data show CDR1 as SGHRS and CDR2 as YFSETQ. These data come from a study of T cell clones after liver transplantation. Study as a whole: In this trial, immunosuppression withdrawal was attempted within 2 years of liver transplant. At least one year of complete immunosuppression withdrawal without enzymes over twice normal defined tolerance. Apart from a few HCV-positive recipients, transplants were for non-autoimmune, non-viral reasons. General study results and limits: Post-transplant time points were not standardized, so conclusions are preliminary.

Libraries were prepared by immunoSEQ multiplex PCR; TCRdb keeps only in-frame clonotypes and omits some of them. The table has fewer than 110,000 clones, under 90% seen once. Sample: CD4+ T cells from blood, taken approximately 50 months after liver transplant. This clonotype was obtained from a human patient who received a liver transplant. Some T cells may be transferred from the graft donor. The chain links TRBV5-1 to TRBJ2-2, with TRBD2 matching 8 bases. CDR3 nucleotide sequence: TGCGCCAGCAGCTTGTTACTAGCGGCTAGGGACACCGGGGAGCTGTTTTTT. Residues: CASSLLLAARDTGELFF.